Following are 6 T cell receptor beta chains from one sample sequenced in a study of persistence of HIV-infected CD4 T cells. Cells were stimulated with overlapping HIV-1 Gag 15-mer peptides. Sorted nonresponding memory CD4+ T cells were CD40L-negative, CD69-negative, CD45RO-high. These receptors lack a known antigen. The libraries were made with immunoSEQ version 4 in survey mode. Only in-frame clones appear in the TCRdb table, and some are missing; sequencing was by immunoSEQ multiplex PCR. The table shows some 58,000 clones, with 70% to 75% occurring only once. The sample here was CD4+ T cells sorted from PBMCs after approximately 20-hour stimulation, taken from a patient who received antiretroviral therapy. All receptors come from an adult man with HIV who was CMV-seropositive.

V is TRBV28 and J is TRBJ1-2; TRBD1 is a possible D gene (6 bases). The CDR3 loop spans 13 amino acids. Trimming removed 8 bases at V and 1 base at J, with 11 bases between. CDR1 is MDHEN and CDR2 is SYDVKM in the germline V gene. This chain's CDR3 is CASHRGGNYGYTF. The CDR3 nucleotides are TGTGCCAGCCACCGAGGGGGTAACTATGGCTACACCTTC.

The J gene is TRBJ1-5, the V gene TRBV2; D remains unclear. V was trimmed by 1 base and J by 5 bases, leaving 12 bases between them. This CDR3 spans 15 amino acids. Germline loops: CDR1 SNHLY, CDR2 FYNNEI. The CDR3 nucleotides are TGTGCCAGCAGTGAAGGACATACTAGTTATCAGCCCCAGCATTTT. It encodes CASSEGHTSYQPQHF. The whole variable domain, filled in from reference TRBV2 and TRBJ1-5, reads EPEVTQTPSHQVTQMGQEVILRCVPISNHLYFYWYRQILGQKVEFLVSFYNNEISEKSEIFDDQFSVERPDGSNFTLKIRSTKLEDSAMYFCASSEGHTSYQPQHFGDGTRLSIL.

CDR3 region: CASSLVVNTEAFF. The CDR3 DNA sequence: TGCGCCAGCAGCTTGGTGGTGAACACTGAAGCTTTCTTT. The rearrangement joins TRBV5-1 to TRBJ1-1; D is undetermined. Trimming pared 0 bases from V and 0 bases from J, leaving 3 bases between. CDR3 length equals 13 residues. From germline, CDR1 is SGHRS and CDR2 YFSETQ.

The genes are TRBV5-5 and TRBJ1-3; the match to TRBD1 covers 9 bases. The CDR3 consists of 19 residues. The germline gives CDR1 SGHKS, CDR2 YYEKEE (reference sequence). Germline trimming cut 4 bases from V and 4 bases from J; bases unmatched to any gene: 18. The CDR3 DNA reads TGTGCCAGCAGCCCCGGGACAGGGACGGGCAATCCTTGGGGAAACACCATATATTTT. Amino acid sequence: CASSPGTGTGNPWGNTIYF.

The V and J genes are TRBV21-1 and TRBJ2-2; the D call TRBD1 from the table was never checked on the DNA. TRBV21-1 is a known pseudogene. The CDR3 has 20 residues. The CDR3 DNA sequence: TGTGCCAGCAGCAAAAGATGGGACAGGGGAGCTATCAGGGGCACCGGGGAGCTGTTTTTT. Its translation: CASSKRWDRGAIRGTGELFF.

This chain joins TRBV24-1 and TRBJ2-3, with a weak D call TRBD1 (5 bases). Looked up from germline, CDR1 is KGHDR and CDR2 is SFDVKD. V was cut by 6 bases and J by 4 bases, with 7 bases left in between. This CDR3 has 12 residues. The DNA of the CDR3 is TGTGCCACCAGTCAAGGGGCAGATACGCAGTATTTT. This encodes CATSQGADTQYF.